The T cell receptor beta chain under discussion was sequenced for a study of T cell changes during pregnancy in multiple sclerosis. Some clones are missing from TCRdb's copy, which holds only in-frame ones; the method was immunoSEQ multiplex PCR. The sample includes 45,000 to 70,000 clones, 92% of them seen just once. This TCR was recovered from a female donor in good health, enrolled as a control in a pregnancy study. The specimen comprised CD4+ T cells from peripheral blood mononuclear cells, sampled after pregnancy.

The CDR3 bases are TGTGCCAGCAGTGACGGAGGGAGCGGCATTCAGTACTTC. Residues: CASSDGGSGIQYF. This chain joins TRBV25-1 and TRBJ2-4, with TRBD2 as a possible D gene (6 bases). The V gene's germline CDR1 is MGHDK and CDR2 SYGVNS. This CDR3 region has 13 residues. The germline V and J ends were trimmed by 3 bases and 9 bases, with 12 bases remaining between them.